This TCR beta chain was documented in a study of CD8 T cells in ankylosing spondylitis. Whole-study results and caveats: Ankylosing spondylitis blood appeared to be characterized by a TCR beta motif of 7 to 9 highly homologous variants. Clones tied to disease were said to be significantly enriched in matched ankylosing spondylitis synovial fluid. The disease-linked clones had a CD8+ phenotype and low blood frequencies.

This clonotype occurred a few times. Its specificity is unknown. For TCR beta, libraries came from quantitative 5'-RACE with molecular barcodes. TCRdb ran MiXCR on the 5' RACE reads and lists one entry per CDR3 protein. The sample records about 800,000 distinct CDR3 sequences, about 10% being singletons. Germline V gene lookup returns CDR1 DFQATT and CDR2 SNEGSKA (reference sequence). CDR3 length: 15 amino acids. Trimming took 4 bases from V and 6 from J, leaving 22 bases between them. This receptor was taken from a male donor with ankylosing spondylitis. The V and J genes are TRBV20-1 and TRBJ2-7, with D possibly being TRBD1 or TRBD2 (5 bases each). The sequencing input was blood, either unsorted or a sorted T cell fraction (not recorded which). The DNA of the CDR3 is TGCAGTGCTAAGGGGCGACGGGACCCCTTCGGCGAGCAGTACTTC. It encodes CSAKGRRDPFGEQYF.